This T cell receptor (beta chain) was identified in a study of shared clonotypes between healthy human individuals. V lost 0 bases to trimming and J lost 5 bases, with 11 bases between them. Germline V gene lookup returns CDR1 MNHNS and CDR2 SASEGT. The CDR3 loop spans 15 amino acids. Repertoires were generated with immunoSEQ multiplex PCR, while TCRdb's copy carries only in-frame clones and drops some. This table has 2,500,000 or so clones, around nine tenths appearing once. The specimen sequenced was naive CD4+ T cells sorted from blood. Indicated subset: CD45RA+ positively selected. The sequence was obtained from a man aged 18 to 29 in good health. The chain links TRBV6-1 to TRBJ1-5; D gene unclear. DNA for the CDR3: TGTGCCAGCAGTGAAGCTGGGCAGTACCATCAGCCCCAGCATTTT. As protein: CASSEAGQYHQPQHF.